The T cell receptor beta chain under discussion was sequenced for a study of T cells in Graves' hyperthyroidism and ophthalmopathy. Points from the study as a whole: Before onset, by a median of approximately 6.2 months, the model predicted ophthalmopathy.

From germline, CDR1 is LGHDT and CDR2 YNNKEL (reference sequence). The germline V and J ends were trimmed by 0 bases and 10 bases, with 13 bases remaining between them. This CDR3 region has 14 residues. Graves' hyperthyroidism is called stable when ophthalmopathy does not progress within 18 months. This clonotype was detected many times. Its antigen remains unidentified. Amplified TCR beta CDR3 regions derived from RNA transcripts. When the TCR CDR3 underwent first-round RT-PCR, the HTBI primer set was used. MiXCR, run by TCRdb on the multiplex PCR reads, gives a single entry per CDR3 protein. The profile shows about 200,000 distinct CDR3 sequences, approximately 20% of them singletons.

The sample consisted of blood. The TCR was taken from a man aged 35 to 55 with Graves' hyperthyroidism. The chain recombines TRBV3-1 with TRBJ2-1, with a tentative D call TRBD1 (5 bases). CDR3 DNA: TGTGCCAGCAGCCAAGATCACCCAGGGTGGGAGCAGTTCTTC. Protein product: CASSQDHPGWEQFF.